This record looks at one T cell receptor beta chain sequence and its context. Its target antigen remains unknown. No per-base quality is available; no much larger clone lies one base away. The time point label on this specimen signifies: baseline before first vaccination. Vaccinee samples came from UK trials COV001 and COV002, including a single-blind randomized controlled phase 2/3 trial of AZD1222 (ChAdOx1 nCoV-19) in healthy adults. Trial participant PBMC samples were collected at day 0 and day 28 after the second dose for TCRbeta chain sequencing. This specimen comes from a study of T cell responses to AZD1222 COVID-19 vaccine (TCRdb year 2021). In the study overall: Because spike-specific TCR depth and breadth did not differ between the two schedules, AZD1222 recipients who got a second dose at roughly 4 weeks were pooled with those who got a second dose at roughly 12 weeks. A total of over 230 trial participants underwent TCR sequencing, of whom roughly 210 had received two doses of AZD1222 and some 25 had received two doses of the MenACWY control vaccine. Trial participants were enrolled by age into 18-55, 56-69 and 70-plus year subgroups, with approximately 150, 28 and 58 TCR-sequenced participants respectively. On the study overall, not on this receptor specifically: Spike-specific TCR breadth and depth rose significantly after two AZD1222 doses compared with day 0 and with MenACWY recipients. Nearly half of unique spike-specific TCRs reportedly recognized epitopes outside regions mutated in the B.1.351 and B.1.1.7 variants. Conclusions about previously exposed vaccinees are limited, since just 5 or 6 AZD1222 recipients were seropositive for SARS-CoV-2 at baseline. The 56-69-year group was small, and its depth increase did not reach significance, likely because of low power. The vaccine-associated CD4 TCRs covered the entire spike protein, and the dominant responses fell in regions 160-218 and 743-854. No day 14 peak-response samples were available, so repertoires were characterized only after the peak T cell response. Participants were mostly white British and included more females than males, and it was suggested by the authors that clonal diversity may have been underestimated.

CDR1 and CDR2 are drawn from the germline V gene: MDHEN, SYDVKM. V loses 6 bases, J loses 8 bases, and the germline ends lie 16 bases apart. Spanning cysteine to phenylalanine, the CDR3 consists of 13 amino acids. The sequence is cut down to CDR3 DNA, 39 bases in frame from base 1. The CDR3 regions of human TCRbeta chains were analyzed by immunosequencing. As for how the authors treated the data: Repertoire TCRs were matched against a reference library of SARS-CoV-2-specific TCRs generated with the MIRA antigen-specificity platform. Breadth meant the fraction of unique TCRs that were SARS-CoV-2-associated, whereas depth meant the fraction of total T cells that were SARS-CoV-2-associated. Using the MIRA data, every spike-specific TCR was mapped to the spike region that the TCR reacted to and assigned to either a CD4 or a CD8 class. Log10-transformed breadth and depth values were compared by one-way ANOVA with Sidak's multiple comparisons tests. TCRdb holds this immuneACCESS table with in-frame rearrangements only. Some clones are missing; in checked studies, unresolved V genes explain under half, and the rest has no known cause. V and J calls and clone size are given by that table; D and trimming were obtained from the DNA. Recorded for this sample are some 120,000 clones; about 85% of them occurred a single time. 5% to 7% of the sample comes from the top ten.

This TCR was recovered from an adult in good health. The chain is encoded by TRBV28 joined to TRBJ1-2, and possibly TRBD1, on 6 matching bases. This sample comprised peripheral blood, obtained on day 0 of AZD1222 vaccination. The sequence in DNA is TGTGCCAGCAGGGCGACAAAGGGGGGAGGCTACACCTTC. This codes for CASRATKGGGYTF.